One and the same sample provided the 7 T cell receptor beta chains below, sequenced in a study of blood T cell repertoires in COVID-19. The assay was immunoSEQ multiplex PCR, and TCRdb's table has in-frame clones only and misses some. The repertoire consists of hundreds of thousands of clones, with 80% to 90% occurring once and the leading ten covering 2.4%. The material sequenced was PBMCs or T cells enriched from blood (not recorded which). The receptors were sampled from a woman aged 18-29 years who had recovered from COVID-19.

The gene calls are TRBV11-2 and TRBJ2-5; 8 bases are shared with TRBD1. V shed 5 bases and J 5 bases; nucleotides not matched to a gene: 22. Germline V gives CDR1 SGHAT, CDR2 FQNNGV. The CDR3 sequence is 19 residues long. As DNA, the CDR3 is TGTGCCAGCAGCCTCGGACAGGGAAGGCGTGGACCTTTCCGGGAGACCCAGTACTTC. Protein: CASSLGQGRRGPFRETQYF.

This clone was detected a few times. This chain connects TRBV16 to TRBJ2-7, with D maybe TRBD1 (5 bases). V was shortened by 1 base and J by 1 base, with 8 bases between the two germline ends. The germline gives CDR1 KGHSY, CDR2 FQNENV. The CDR3 consists of 14 residues. CDR3 protein: CASSQFDSSYEQYF. As DNA, the CDR3 is TGTGCCAGCAGCCAATTCGACAGTTCCTACGAGCAGTACTTC.

This clone was found once. The J gene is TRBJ2-5, the V gene TRBV2, with 7 bases aligning to TRBD1. From germline, CDR1 is SNHLY and CDR2 FYNNEI. V was pared by 4 bases and J by 3 bases, with 5 bases of the junction left unmatched. The length of the CDR3 is 14 residues. For the CDR3, the DNA is TGTGCCAGCAGTGGAGGGGGCGAAGAAGAGACCCAGTACTTC. The encoded protein is CASSGGGEEETQYF.

V and J are TRBV5-4 and TRBJ2-6, with 12 bases identical to TRBD1. This CDR3 comprises 19 residues. Germline loops: CDR1 SGHNT, CDR2 YYREEE (reference sequence). The V gene end was trimmed by 2 bases and the J gene end by 0 bases; junction bases not matched to a gene: 6. The CDR3: CASSLVWDRGLSGANVLTF. CDR3 DNA: TGTGCCAGCAGCTTAGTTTGGGACAGGGGGCTCTCTGGGGCCAACGTCCTGACTTTC. The complete variable domain, with remaining parts taken from reference TRBV5-4 and TRBJ2-6, reads ETGVTQSPTHLIKTRGQQVTLRCSSQSGHNTVSWYQQALGQGPQFIFQYYREEENGRGNFPPRFSGLQFPNYSSELNVNALELDDSALYLCASSLVWDRGLSGANVLTFGAGSRLTVL.

This clone was counted once. This chain uses TRBV20-1 with TRBJ1-3, with 8 bases fitting TRBD1. The germline gives CDR1 DFQATT, CDR2 SNEGSKA (reference sequence). V shed 6 bases and J 10 bases; nucleotides not matched to a gene: 5. The CDR3 has 11 residues. CDR3 sequence (DNA): TGCAGTGCCGACACAGGGGGAACCATATATTTT. Translation gives CSADTGGTIYF.

The V call is TRBV29-1, the J call TRBJ1-2; TRBD1 might be the D (6 bases). The CDR3 extends over 13 amino acids. Trimming shortened V by 3 bases and J by 4 bases, and 12 bases separated the two germline ends. Germline CDR1 and CDR2: SQVTM and ANQGSEA. Here the CDR3 DNA reads TGCAGCGTTGATGATAGGGGGATCTATGGCTACACCTTC. It yields the protein CSVDDRGIYGYTF.

The V gene is TRBV19, the J gene TRBJ1-5, with 7 positions matching TRBD1. Germline V gene data show CDR1 as LNHDA and CDR2 as SQIVND (reference sequence). This CDR3 spans 16 amino acids. V gave up 4 bases and J gave up 3 bases; unmatched junction bases: 9. The CDR3 sequence: CASSTPEQGFNQPQHF. The CDR3 region has the DNA TGTGCCAGTAGTACCCCGGAACAGGGGTTCAATCAGCCCCAGCATTTT.